This TCR beta chain stems from a study of OX40 agonist ivuxolimab in advanced cancers. Per germline, CDR1 SNHLY and CDR2 FYNNEI. V lost 11 bases and J 1 base, leaving 11 bases between the germline ends. The CDR3 has 12 residues. TCRdb keeps only in-frame clones here, not all; method: immunoSEQ multiplex PCR. Among 95,000 to 150,000 clones, roughly 95% were seen once, and the ten largest hold approximately 0.15%. The V and J genes are TRBV2 and TRBJ1-1, with no clear D. The sequences come from CD4+ or CD8+ T cells sorted from blood, collected in a trial of the OX40 agonist ivuxolimab. The receptor comes from an adult with an advanced solid tumor such as melanoma, head and neck, liver or kidney cancer. DNA of the CDR3: TGTGCCGGAAGAGGAGGGAACACTGAAGCTTTCTTT. It codes for CAGRGGNTEAFF.